This is a list of T cell receptor beta chains from one sample in a study of regulatory T cells in long-lasting Graves disease. TCRdb itself ran the multiplex PCR reads through MiXCR, one entry per CDR3 protein. The data contain some 470,000 distinct CDR3 sequences, 20% to 25% of them singletons. The sequences come from peripheral blood mononuclear cells (PBMCs), collected when the disease was refractory, from a patient treated with antithyroid drugs. The receptor set was obtained from a female donor with Graves disease. Both conserved end residues are part of each CDR3. Fields, in order: J gene, clone size, V gene, D gene, CDR3 length, CDR3 protein, CDR3 DNA. The D gene is left open where the match is weak. Expanded clones are given a class, and other clones once, few, many or no size at all.

TRBJ1-1,few,TRBV4-1,-,15,CASSQDRTEGTEAFF,TGCGCCAGCAGCCAAGATAGAACCGAGGGGACTGAAGCTTTCTTT
TRBJ1-4,-,TRBV19,-,14,CASGGVSSNEKLFF,TGTGCCAGTGGAGGGGTGTCGTCTAATGAAAAACTGTTTTTT
TRBJ1-1,few,TRBV29-1,-,14,CSVEETARNTEAFF,TGCAGCGTTGAAGAGACGGCTAGGAACACTGAAGCTTTCTTT
TRBJ2-7,many,TRBV28,TRBD1,17,CASSTRDRGREPYEQYF,TGTGCCAGCAGCACACGGGACAGGGGGCGAGAACCCTACGAGCAGTACTTC
TRBJ1-2,many,TRBV12-3/TRBV12-4,TRBD1,14,CASSFGQDFNGYTF,TGTGCCAGCAGTTTTGGACAGGACTTCAACGGCTACACCTTC
TRBJ2-1,many,TRBV15,-,13,CATSRDRHNEQFF,TGTGCCACCAGCAGAGATCGTCACAATGAGCAGTTCTTC
TRBJ1-5,many,TRBV28,-,14,CASSPLTGNQPQHF,TGTGCCAGCAGCCCTTTAACGGGCAATCAGCCCCAGCATTTT
TRBJ1-5,-,TRBV6-1,-,15,CASSPEGGGDLPQHF,TGTGCCAGCAGTCCCGAGGGGGGGGGAGATCTGCCCCAGCATTTT
TRBJ1-5,many,TRBV27,-,13,CASKGTSNQPQHF,TGTGCCAGCAAGGGGACAAGCAATCAGCCCCAGCATTTT
TRBJ1-3,few,TRBV28,TRBD1,14,CASSSRGLGNTIYF,TGTGCCAGCAGTTCCAGGGGGCTTGGAAACACCATATATTTT
TRBJ1-6,many,TRBV6-5,-,17,CASSSPVRGVRNSPLHF,TGTGCCAGCAGTTCACCTGTACGGGGGGTGCGTAATTCACCCCTCCACTTT
TRBJ2-1,-,TRBV29-1,TRBD2,15,CSVEWRTSGRNEQFF,TGCAGCGTTGAATGGAGGACTAGCGGGAGGAATGAGCAGTTCTTC
TRBJ2-7,-,TRBV7-6,TRBD1,16,CASSEYPGQGSYEQYF,TGTGCCAGCAGCGAATACCCGGGACAGGGCTCCTACGAGCAGTACTTC
TRBJ1-2,few,TRBV12-3/TRBV12-4,TRBD1,13,CASNPGTAFGYTF,TGTGCCAGCAACCCCGGGACAGCTTTTGGCTACACCTTC
TRBJ2-7,-,TRBV28,-,12,CASSSFHYEQYF,TGTGCCAGCAGTTCTTTCCACTACGAGCAGTACTTC
TRBJ2-3,few,TRBV12-3/TRBV12-4,-,13,CASREGVADTQYF,TGTGCCAGCAGGGAGGGAGTTGCAGATACGCAGTATTTT
TRBJ1-5,many,TRBV6-5,-,16,CASSYRGQAGVQPQHF,TGTGCCAGCAGTTATCGGGGCCAGGCTGGGGTCCAGCCCCAGCATTTT
TRBJ2-7,-,TRBV9,-,13,CASSGAIGYEQYF,TGTGCCAGCAGCGGGGCGATCGGTTACGAGCAGTACTTC
TRBJ1-4,many,TRBV6-1,-,15,CASSQVAGPNEKLFF,TGTGCCAGCAGCCAGGTGGCAGGACCGAATGAAAAACTGTTTTTT
TRBJ1-2,many,TRBV2,TRBD1,15,CASSEARGGAYGYTF,TGTGCCAGCAGTGAAGCGAGAGGGGGCGCCTATGGCTACACCTTC
TRBJ1-6,many,TRBV20-1,-,15,CSASALGGADSPLHF,TGCAGTGCTAGCGCCCTGGGCGGGGCCGATTCACCCCTCCACTTT
TRBJ1-2,many,TRBV27,TRBD1,15,CASSYRTGEYYGYTF,TGTGCCAGCAGCTATCGGACAGGGGAGTACTATGGCTACACCTTC
TRBJ2-7,few,TRBV7-8,TRBD2,13,CASSLGKRENLYF,TGTGCCAGCAGCTTAGGGAAGCGGGAGAATTTATACTTC
TRBJ2-7,-,TRBV9,-,14,CASSVDGSTYELYF,TGTGCCAGCAGCGTAGACGGAAGTACCTACGAGCTGTACTTC
TRBJ2-3,-,TRBV24-1,TRBD2,17,CATSDLASGRAKDTQYF,TGTGCCACCAGTGATTTGGCTAGCGGGAGGGCCAAAGATACGCAGTATTTT
TRBJ1-2,many,TRBV6-1,TRBD1,15,CASRVGQGVVYGYTF,TGTGCCAGCAGGGTCGGACAGGGTGTTGTCTATGGCTACACCTTC
TRBJ2-3,-,TRBV9,TRBD2,15,CASSEMTSGTDTQYF,TGTGCCAGCAGCGAAATGACTAGCGGAACAGATACGCAGTATTTT
TRBJ1-1,-,TRBV19,-,14,CASSIDRGPTEAFF,TGTGCCAGTAGTATAGACCGGGGCCCCACTGAAGCTTTCTTT
TRBJ1-2,-,TRBV30,TRBD1,12,CAWTTGPYGYTF,TGTGCCTGGACGACAGGGCCCTATGGCTACACCTTC
TRBJ2-5,many,TRBV6-2/TRBV6-3,TRBD1,15,CASSYGTGSTETQYF,TGTGCCAGCAGTTACGGGACAGGGTCAACGGAGACCCAGTACTTC
TRBJ1-2,many,TRBV7-2,-,13,CASSGHRAFGYTF,TGTGCCAGCAGCGGGCACAGGGCCTTCGGCTACACCTTC
TRBJ1-2,many,TRBV28,-,16,CASSLPTETAKYGYTF,TGTGCCAGCAGTTTACCTACAGAGACAGCAAAATATGGCTACACCTTC
TRBJ2-3,-,TRBV20-1,TRBD2,15,CSGVEGTSGGDTQYF,TGCAGTGGAGTAGAGGGGACTAGCGGGGGTGATACGCAGTATTTT
TRBJ2-5,-,TRBV11-1,-,15,CASSLNGGWVETQYF,TGTGCCAGCAGCTTAAACGGCGGTTGGGTGGAGACCCAGTACTTC
TRBJ2-2,many,TRBV6-1,TRBD2,14,CASSGGMNTGELFF,TGTGCCAGTAGCGGGGGGATGAACACCGGGGAGCTGTTTTTT
TRBJ2-7,-,TRBV20-1,TRBD2,15,CSASLALSGGYEQYF,TGCAGTGCTAGTTTGGCCTTATCCGGGGGGTACGAGCAGTACTTC
TRBJ2-7,many,TRBV6-5,TRBD2,15,CASSYSGTSYYEQYF,TGTGCCAGCAGTTACTCGGGGACTAGCTACTACGAGCAGTACTTC
TRBJ1-2,few,TRBV20-1,-,13,CSARDQRIYGYTF,TGCAGTGCTAGAGATCAAAGAATTTATGGCTACACCTTC
TRBJ2-5,many,TRBV7-9,TRBD1,16,CASSSRTGGSWETQYF,TGTGCCAGCAGCAGCCGGACAGGAGGTTCGTGGGAGACCCAGTACTTC
TRBJ2-5,few,TRBV9,TRBD2,15,CASSVAGRGSETQYF,TGTGCCAGCAGCGTCGCAGGGAGGGGTTCAGAGACCCAGTACTTC
TRBJ2-7,many,TRBV15,TRBD1,14,CATSWGQGAYEQYF,TGTGCCACCAGCTGGGGACAGGGGGCCTACGAGCAGTACTTC
TRBJ2-7,many,TRBV9,-,14,CASSVAGQSYEQYF,TGTGCCAGCAGCGTAGCGGGGCAGTCCTACGAGCAGTACTTC
TRBJ2-2,-,TRBV2,-,15,CTSNVDGRYTGELFF,TGTACCAGCAATGTTGACGGGAGATACACCGGGGAGCTGTTTTTT
TRBJ1-2,many,TRBV28,-,13,CASSLDLNYGYTF,TGTGCCAGCAGTTTAGACTTGAACTATGGCTACACCTTC
TRBJ1-1,few,TRBV3-1,-,13,CASSQDTRGEAFF,TGTGCCAGCAGCCAAGATACCAGGGGAGAGGCTTTCTTT
TRBJ1-5,many,TRBV28,TRBD1,17,CASSLGQGATINQPQHF,TGTGCCAGCAGTTTGGGACAGGGGGCGACCATCAATCAGCCCCAGCATTTT
TRBJ2-2,-,TRBV12-3/TRBV12-4,-,17,CASSPPYGGGNTGEPFF,TGTGCCAGCAGCCCCCCCTACGGGGGAGGAAATACCGGGGAGCCGTTTTTT
TRBJ1-6,-,TRBV14,-,14,CASSQGWENSPLHF,TGTGCCAGCAGCCAAGGTTGGGAGAATTCACCCCTCCACTTT
TRBJ1-6,-,TRBV6-1,TRBD1,19,CASSRNLPGQSSYNSPLHF,TGTGCCAGCAGTCGGAACCTTCCGGGACAGAGCTCCTATAATTCACCCCTCCACTTT
TRBJ2-4,many,TRBV6-1,TRBD2,20,CASSEAGTSGGGLAKNIQYF,TGTGCCAGCAGTGAAGCCGGGACTAGCGGGGGGGGCCTAGCCAAAAACATTCAGTACTTC
TRBJ2-2,many,TRBV28,-,16,CASRLLDGVNTGELFF,TGTGCCAGCCGCCTCCTAGACGGGGTGAACACCGGGGAGCTGTTTTTT
TRBJ1-1,few,TRBV3-1,-,17,CASSPPRTANMNTEAFF,TGTGCCAGCAGCCCGCCCCGGACAGCAAACATGAACACTGAAGCTTTCTTT
TRBJ2-4,many,TRBV28,TRBD2,12,CATGGGRDIQYF,TGTGCCACCGGGGGCGGGAGGGACATTCAGTACTTC
TRBJ2-5,many,TRBV12-3/TRBV12-4,-,12,CASRGGAETQYF,TGTGCCAGCAGAGGCGGGGCCGAGACCCAGTACTTC
TRBJ2-5,many,TRBV6-2/TRBV6-3,-,13,CASSPALQETQYF,TGTGCCAGCAGTCCAGCTCTCCAAGAGACCCAGTACTTC
TRBJ2-7,-,TRBV2,TRBD1,15,CASSLDREFIYEQYF,TGTGCCAGCAGTCTGGACAGGGAGTTCATCTACGAGCAGTACTTC
TRBJ1-2,many,TRBV28,-,14,CASSPRVRPYGYTF,TGTGCCAGCAGTCCCCGGGTCAGGCCTTATGGCTACACCTTC
TRBJ2-3,few,TRBV7-2,-,15,CASSFRLTGADTQYF,TGTGCCAGCAGCTTTAGGCTGACCGGGGCAGATACGCAGTATTTT
TRBJ1-2,many,TRBV6-2/TRBV6-3,-,14,CASSYLVDSYGYTF,TGTGCCAGCAGTTATCTCGTGGACAGCTATGGCTACACCTTC
TRBJ2-7,many,TRBV28,-,14,CASSTWPSSYEQYF,TGTGCCAGCAGTACCTGGCCGAGCTCCTACGAGCAGTACTTC